These 15 T cell receptor beta chains came from one sample sequenced in a study of shared clonotypes between healthy human individuals. Measured with immunoSEQ multiplex PCR; TCRdb has only the in-frame clones, and not every one. Seen here are some 2,500,000 clones, over 85% observed once, and the top ten hold 0.36%. The source material was naive CD4+ T cells from PBMCs. Subset noted: CD45RA+ positively selected. The receptors derive from a young man in good health. Some clones in this sample may be carry-over from other donors' samples.

The chain uses TRBV27 and TRBJ2-4, with 8 bases aligning to TRBD2. The CDR3 loop spans 15 amino acids. J was trimmed by 3 bases and V by 5 bases; bases with no gene match: 6. Germline CDR1 is MNHEY and CDR2 is SMNVEV (reference sequence). CDR3 in DNA: TGTGCCAGCAGTAGGGCGGGGGGTGTCAAAAACATTCAGTACTTC. It is translated as CASSRAGGVKNIQYF.

Here the CDR3 reads CASSLRVGSHEQYF. The CDR3 region has the DNA TGTGCCAGCAGCCTCCGTGTGGGTAGCCACGAGCAGTACTTC. The chain carries TRBV7-2 and TRBJ2-7; no reliable D call. Germline values: CDR1 SGHTA, CDR2 FQGNSA. The CDR3 sequence is 14 residues long. V gave up 5 bases and J gave up 5 bases, with 16 bases separating them.

Notes on this clone: Within the sample, other DNA sequences also encode this same CDR3. The J gene is TRBJ1-2, the V gene TRBV5-1; D possibly corresponds to TRBD1 (6 bases). Per the germline V gene, CDR1 is SGHRS and CDR2 is YFSETQ. This CDR3 comprises 13 residues. Trimming took 4 bases from V and 2 from J, leaving 9 bases between them. CDR3 amino acids: CASSGGQNYGYTF. For the CDR3, the DNA is TGCGCCAGCAGCGGCGGACAGAACTATGGCTACACCTTC.

A remark on this clone: The same CDR3 can be traced to other DNA sequences in this sample. The gene calls are TRBV2 and TRBJ1-2; 8 bases agree with TRBD1. Germline CDR1 reads SNHLY; CDR2 reads FYNNEI. V was pared by 6 bases and J by 2 bases, with 5 bases of the junction left unmatched. The CDR3 loop spans 14 amino acids. The CDR3 loop reads CASSGGQGNYGYTF. CDR3 DNA sequence: TGTGCCAGCAGCGGAGGACAGGGAAACTATGGCTACACCTTC.

This clone has more than one count but fewer than ten. Other DNA variants within this sample encode the same CDR3. V and J are TRBV5-1 and TRBJ2-7, with 11 bases aligning to TRBD1. CDR3 length equals 14 residues. CDR1 SGHRS and CDR2 YFSETQ come from the germline V gene. V lost 4 bases, J lost 4 bases, and 4 bases stayed unmatched. In DNA, the CDR3 is TGCGCCAGCAGCCCCGGGACAGGGGGTTACGAGCAGTACTTC. Amino acid sequence: CASSPGTGGYEQYF.

V and J are TRBV5-1 and TRBJ2-5; 7 positions match TRBD2. CDR3 length: 15 residues. The germline CDR1 and CDR2 sequences are SGHRS and YFSETQ. Trimming cost V 4 bases and J 0 bases; bases outside gene matches: 6. The CDR3 DNA reads TGCGCCAGCAGCCCAAGCGGGATACACCAAGAGACCCAGTACTTC. It translates to CASSPSGIHQETQYF.

The chain has TRBV29-1 and TRBJ1-1; 8 bases map to TRBD1. The junction had 8 bases not matched to a gene; V was cut back by 4 bases and J by 4 bases. Per germline, CDR1 SQVTM and CDR2 ANQGSEA. The CDR3 totals 14 residues. DNA for the CDR3: TGCAGCGTTGTCAGGGGGCACTGGGCCACTGAAGCTTTCTTT. It translates to CSVVRGHWATEAFF.

J is TRBJ2-7 and V is TRBV4-1; 7 bases map to TRBD1. After removal of 0 bases from V and 3 bases from J, the junction contained 5 bases not matched to a gene. CDR1 and CDR2 (germline): MGHRA, YSYEKL. This CDR3 comprises 15 residues. This chain's CDR3 is CASSQEQGKVYEQYF. The CDR3 nucleotides are TGCGCCAGCAGCCAAGAACAGGGGAAAGTCTACGAGCAGTACTTC.

The chain has TRBV18 and TRBJ2-7, with 7 bases aligning to TRBD2. After removal of 2 bases from V and 5 bases from J, the junction contained 9 bases not matched to a gene. The CDR3 is 15 amino acids. Germline V lookup: CDR1 KGHSH, CDR2 LQKENI. In nucleotides, the CDR3 is TGTGCCAGCTCACCATCGGTAGGGCGGGAGAACGAGCAGTACTTC. It yields the protein CASSPSVGRENEQYF.

This clone has a handful of counts. The gene calls are TRBV27 and TRBJ2-2, with D perhaps being TRBD1 or TRBD2 (5 bases each). CDR3 length equals 14 residues. Trimming shortened V by 2 bases and J by 7 bases, and 11 bases separated the two germline ends. CDR1 is MNHEY, CDR2 SMNVEV, per germline (reference sequence). In DNA, the CDR3 is TGTGCCAGCAGTTTAGAGGGGTGGGTCGGGGAGCTGTTTTTT. Protein: CASSLEGWVGELFF.

The rearrangement joins TRBV7-9 to TRBJ2-5; 7 bases are a match to TRBD1. The length of the CDR3 is 18 residues. CDR1 is SEHNR and CDR2 is FQNEAQ in the germline V gene (reference sequence). V lost 0 bases and J lost 2; bases outside the gene matches: 12. The CDR3 DNA follows: TGTGCCAGCAGCTTAGCCAAGACAGGGTATGGGGGACAAGAGACCCAGTACTTC. Amino acid sequence: CASSLAKTGYGGQETQYF.

V gene TRBV19 combines with J gene TRBJ1-1; a weak D match, TRBD1 (6 bases). The CDR3 is made up of 16 amino acids. The germline gives CDR1 LNHDA, CDR2 SQIVND (reference sequence). Trimming pared 5 bases from V and 5 bases from J, leaving 21 bases between. CDR3 nucleotides: TGTGCCAGTAGTTCCCTCACGGGGGGCGCTAAGACTGAAGCTTTCTTT. The encoded protein is CASSSLTGGAKTEAFF.

CDR3 nucleotide sequence: TGCAGCGTCCAAGGAGTGGACAGGGAAGGAACAGATACGCAGTATTTT. Its protein is CSVQGVDREGTDTQYF. The chain employs TRBV29-1 and TRBJ2-3, with TRBD1 identical over 8 bases. Germline V gene data show CDR1 as SQVTM and CDR2 as ANQGSEA. The CDR3 has 16 amino acids. J was trimmed by 3 bases and V by 6 bases; bases with no gene match: 14.

The chain is built from TRBV6-6 and TRBJ1-1; no firm D call. The CDR3 spans 13 residues. V was clipped by 8 bases and J by 1 base, with 11 bases between them. Germline V gives CDR1 MNHNY, CDR2 SVGAGI (reference sequence). The CDR3 region is CASETLGNTEAFF. CDR3 sequence (DNA): TGTGCCAGCGAAACCCTGGGGAACACTGAAGCTTTCTTT.

Concerning this clone: Other DNA sequences in the sample encode the same CDR3. The chain couples TRBV29-1 to TRBJ1-2; 7 nucleotides align to TRBD1. Germline V gene sequence: CDR1 SQVTM, CDR2 ANQGSEA. Germline trimming cut 7 bases from V and 3 bases from J; bases unmatched to any gene: 2. This CDR3 is 11 amino acids long. CDR3 loop: CSAGTDYGYTF. CDR3 DNA sequence: TGCAGCGCCGGGACAGACTATGGCTACACCTTC.